This T cell receptor (beta chain) was documented in a study of blood T cell repertoires in COVID-19. On the study more broadly: The origin of the acute and convalescent COVID-19 samples was the United States, Italy and Spain. T cells, B-cell-depleted T cells, or PBMCs supplied cDNA or gDNA.

Per the original data handling: Amplified reference gene primers provided the basis for estimating nucleated cell counts. Using immunoSEQ multiplex PCR, the repertoire was profiled, and TCRdb retains in-frame clones only, with some absent. Clone size and the V and J calls come from that table; the DNA yielded D and trimming. Here the sample spans under 150,000 clones, about four fifths being singletons. Trimming cost V 2 bases and J 3 bases; bases outside gene matches: 14. The CDR3 extends over 20 amino acids. Looked up from germline, CDR1 is LGHNA and CDR2 is YNFKEQ. The sequencing sample was made of peripheral blood. The clonotype comes from a man in his forties with active or convalescent COVID-19. This chain connects TRBV4-2 to TRBJ2-3, with 13 bases that match TRBD2. The CDR3 reads CASSQITSGGAPRGTDTQYF. As DNA, the CDR3 is TGTGCCAGCAGCCAAATAACTAGCGGGGGGGCCCCGAGAGGGACAGATACGCAGTATTTT.